Following are 5 T cell receptor beta chains from one sample sequenced in a study of Ad26.COV2.S vaccination and SARS-CoV-2 variants. Noted treatment: around 19 received Ad26.COV2.S at low or high dose, single or two shots; 5 received placebo; per-sample allocation not given. Samples were taken on day 63 after the first vaccine or placebo injection. Clones were sequenced by immunoSEQ multiplex PCR, and TCRdb holds only the in-frame ones, with some missing. Counted here are some 370,000 clones, 80% to 90% occurring once; the ten biggest clones make up almost 7.5%. The sequencing here drew on peripheral blood, taken in a trial of Ad26.COV2.S vaccine versus placebo. The origin of the receptors is a person between 18 and 59 years old who received the Ad26.COV2.S COVID-19 vaccine or a placebo.

Details on this clone: This sample also contains other DNA sequences that code for the same CDR3. CDR3: CASSFSQNTEAFF. The DNA for the CDR3 is TGCGCCAGCAGCTTCTCCCAGAACACTGAAGCTTTCTTT. This rearrangement joins TRBV5-1 to TRBJ1-1, with unresolved D. The length of the CDR3 is 13 residues. V shed 2 bases and J shed 1 base, with 6 bases lying between them. The germline V gene has CDR1 SGHRS and CDR2 YFSETQ.

The chain is built from TRBV14 and TRBJ1-2; 8 bases line up with TRBD1. The V and J ends lost 5 bases and 4 bases, in that order; junction bases with no gene match: 3. The CDR3 spans 13 residues. Germline CDR1 SGHDN, CDR2 FVKESK. CDR3 sequence: CASSADRVYGYTF. In DNA, the CDR3 is TGTGCCAGCAGCGCGGACAGGGTCTATGGCTACACCTTC.

As to this clone: Additional DNA sequences in this sample encode the identical CDR3. V usage is TRBV20-1 and J usage is TRBJ1-1, with D uncertain. V lost 5 bases to trimming and J lost 3 bases, with 7 bases between them. Looked up from germline, CDR1 is DFQATT and CDR2 is SNEGSKA (reference sequence). The CDR3 consists of 11 residues. The CDR3: CSALRDTEAFF. DNA for the CDR3: TGCAGTGCTCTCCGGGACACTGAAGCTTTCTTT.

This chain uses TRBV19 with TRBJ1-2, with TRBD1 identical over 7 bases. CDR1 LNHDA and CDR2 SQIVND come from the germline V gene (reference sequence). Trimming cost V 7 bases and J 5 bases; bases outside gene matches: 22. The CDR3 sequence is 18 residues long. The CDR3 protein is CASTRLRTGRPRFYGYTF. CDR3 coding DNA: TGTGCCAGTACCCGTCTTCGGACAGGCCGCCCTCGATTTTATGGCTACACCTTC. The full variable domain, in which reference TRBV19 and TRBJ1-2 provide the parts outside the CDR3, is DGGITQSPKYLFRKEGQNVTLSCEQNLNHDAMYWYRQDPGQGLRLIYYSQIVNDFQKGDIAEGYSVSREKKESFPLTVTSAQKNPTAFYLCASTRLRTGRPRFYGYTFGSGTRLTVV.

This sequence joins TRBV3-1 (or the pseudogene TRBV3-2) and TRBJ2-2, with 11 bases aligning to TRBD2. The length of the CDR3 is 15 residues. V lost 5 bases to trimming and J lost 6 bases; unmatched junction nucleotides: 5. Germline CDR1 reads LGHDT; CDR2 reads YNNKEL (reference sequence). CDR3: CASSVLAGGSGELFF. CDR3 bases: TGTGCCAGCAGCGTTCTAGCGGGAGGTTCCGGGGAGCTGTTTTTT.